This T cell receptor (beta chain) was captured by sequencing in a study of beta chain features in type 1 diabetes. Every isolated RNA sample was fully reverse transcribed, so sequencing captured expressed TCRB transcripts. Here immunoSEQ multiplex PCR was the method, and the copy in TCRdb shows in-frame clones only, minus some. The profile covers 160,000 or so clones, with 8% to 9.5% appearing a single time and approximately 0.54% taken by the ten largest. A single heparinised draw of around 0.11 L on average was taken per donor. This clone has only a few counts. Its antigen is currently unknown. The trim removed 1 base at V and 3 bases at J, leaving 5 bases unmatched. CDR1 is MGHRA, CDR2 YSYEKL, per germline. This CDR3 region has 15 residues. Study-level results: Among patients with Type 1 diabetes, TCRB CDR3s were moderately but significantly shorter in every one of the four CD4+ subsets.

This clonotype was sampled from a woman between 18 and 29 years old with type 1 diabetes. The J gene is TRBJ1-1, the V gene TRBV4-1, with 7 positions matching TRBD1. Sequenced: central memory CD4+ T cells from blood. The CDR3 nucleotides read TGCGCCAGCAGCCAAGCTTTCACAGGGGACACTGAAGCTTTCTTT. It yields the protein CASSQAFTGDTEAFF.